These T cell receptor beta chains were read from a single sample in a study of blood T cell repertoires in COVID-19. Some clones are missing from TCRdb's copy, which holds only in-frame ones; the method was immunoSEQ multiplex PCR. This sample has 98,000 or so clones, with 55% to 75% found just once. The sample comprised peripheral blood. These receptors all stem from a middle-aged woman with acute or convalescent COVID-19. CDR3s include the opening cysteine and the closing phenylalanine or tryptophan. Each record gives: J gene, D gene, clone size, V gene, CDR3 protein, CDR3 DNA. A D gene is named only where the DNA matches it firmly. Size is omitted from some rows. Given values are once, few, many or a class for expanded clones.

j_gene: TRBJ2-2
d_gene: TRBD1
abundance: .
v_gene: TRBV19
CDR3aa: CASRPGQGLGTGELFF
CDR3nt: TGTGCCAGTAGACCGGGACAGGGTCTGGGCACCGGGGAGCTGTTTTTT

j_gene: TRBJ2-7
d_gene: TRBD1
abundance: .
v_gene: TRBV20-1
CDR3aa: CSASRTGRTYEQYF
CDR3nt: TGCAGTGCTAGTCGGACAGGACGCACCTACGAGCAGTACTTC

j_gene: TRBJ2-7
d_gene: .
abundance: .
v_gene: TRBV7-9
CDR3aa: CASSFEGDEQYF
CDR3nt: TGTGCCAGCAGCTTCGAGGGTGACGAGCAGTACTTC

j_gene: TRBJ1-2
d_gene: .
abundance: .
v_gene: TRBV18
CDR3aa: CASSPQTDYGYTF
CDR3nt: TGTGCCAGCTCACCTCAGACAGACTATGGCTACACCTTC

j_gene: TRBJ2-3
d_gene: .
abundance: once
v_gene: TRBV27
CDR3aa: CASSLTSHTTDTQYF
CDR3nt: TGTGCCAGCAGTTTAACGTCACACACCACAGATACGCAGTATTTT

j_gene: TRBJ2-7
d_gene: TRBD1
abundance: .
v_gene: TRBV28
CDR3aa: CASSPGQAPYEQYF
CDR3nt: TGTGCCAGCAGCCCGGGACAGGCCCCCTACGAGCAGTACTTC

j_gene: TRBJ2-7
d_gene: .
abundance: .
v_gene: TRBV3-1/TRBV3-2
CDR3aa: CASSPGTTYEQYF
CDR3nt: TGTGCCAGCAGCCCCGGGACAACCTACGAGCAGTACTTC

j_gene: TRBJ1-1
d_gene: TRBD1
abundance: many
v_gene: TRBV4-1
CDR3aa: CASSQDRGLVEAFF
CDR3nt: TGCGCCAGCAGCCAAGACAGGGGGCTTGTTGAAGCTTTCTTT

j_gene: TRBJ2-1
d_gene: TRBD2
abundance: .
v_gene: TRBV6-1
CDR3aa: CASSEISGSYNEQFF
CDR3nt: TGTGCCAGCAGTGAAATTAGCGGGAGTTACAATGAGCAGTTCTTC

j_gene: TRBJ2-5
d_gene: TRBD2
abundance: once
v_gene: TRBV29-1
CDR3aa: CSVDASGTGAQYF
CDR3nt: TGCAGCGTTGACGCTAGCGGTACGGGGGCCCAGTACTTC

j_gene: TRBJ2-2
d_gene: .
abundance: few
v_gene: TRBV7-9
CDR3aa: CASSSGAGELFF
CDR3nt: TGTGCCAGCAGCTCAGGGGCCGGGGAGCTGTTTTTT

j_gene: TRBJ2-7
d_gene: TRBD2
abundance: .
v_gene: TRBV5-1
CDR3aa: CASSFLAGDEQYF
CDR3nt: TGCGCCAGCAGCTTTTTAGCGGGGGACGAGCAGTACTTC

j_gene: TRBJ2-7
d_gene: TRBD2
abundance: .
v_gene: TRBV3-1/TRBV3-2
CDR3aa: CVSSPGTRSEQYF
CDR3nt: TGTGTCAGCAGCCCAGGGACTAGGAGCGAGCAGTACTTC

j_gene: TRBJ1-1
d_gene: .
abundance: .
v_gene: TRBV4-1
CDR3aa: CASSQDTGNTEAFF
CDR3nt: TGCGCCAGCAGCCAAGATACTGGGAACACTGAAGCTTTCTTT

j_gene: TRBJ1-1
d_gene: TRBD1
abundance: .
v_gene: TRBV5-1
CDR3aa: CASSFGDRGAEAFF
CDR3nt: TGCGCCAGCAGCTTTGGGGACAGGGGGGCTGAAGCTTTCTTT

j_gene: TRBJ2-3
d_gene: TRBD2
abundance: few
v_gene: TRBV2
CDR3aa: CASSEILAGGPDTQYF
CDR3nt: TGTGCCAGCAGTGAAATCCTAGCGGGGGGGCCAGATACGCAGTATTTT

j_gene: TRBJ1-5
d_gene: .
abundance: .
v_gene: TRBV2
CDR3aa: CASSVGDSGNQPQHF
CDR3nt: TGTGCCAGCAGTGTTGGGGACTCGGGCAATCAGCCCCAGCATTTT

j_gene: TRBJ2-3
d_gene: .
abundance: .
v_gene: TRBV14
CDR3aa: CASSQGRLPFGYSTDTQYF
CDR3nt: TGTGCCAGCAGCCAGGGGCGGCTCCCGTTTGGTTATAGCACAGATACGCAGTATTTT

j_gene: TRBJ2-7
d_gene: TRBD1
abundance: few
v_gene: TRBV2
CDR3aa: CASGTEGQYF
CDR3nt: TGTGCCAGCGGGACAGAAGGGCAGTACTTC

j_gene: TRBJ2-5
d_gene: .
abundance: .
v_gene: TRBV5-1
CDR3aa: CASSRAVPGEETQYF
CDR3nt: TGCGCCAGCAGCCGAGCGGTCCCCGGCGAGGAGACCCAGTACTTC

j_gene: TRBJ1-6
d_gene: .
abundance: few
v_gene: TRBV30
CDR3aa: CACWSSYNSPLHF
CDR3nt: TGTGCCTGCTGGAGCTCCTATAATTCACCCCTCCACTTT

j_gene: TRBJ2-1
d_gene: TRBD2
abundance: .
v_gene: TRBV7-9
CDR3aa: CASSLEASGGGSVF
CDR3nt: TGTGCCAGCAGCTTGGAGGCTAGCGGGGGGGGCAGCGTCTTC

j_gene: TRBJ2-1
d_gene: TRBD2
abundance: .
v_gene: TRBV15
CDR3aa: CATSRGTSGDNEQFF
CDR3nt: TGTGCCACCAGCAGAGGGACTAGCGGGGACAATGAGCAGTTCTTC

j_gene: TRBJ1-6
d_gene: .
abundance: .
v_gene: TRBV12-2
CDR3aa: CASRLRGGRTPLHF
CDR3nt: TGTGCAAGTCGTCTTAGGGGGGGTAGGACACCCCTCCACTTT

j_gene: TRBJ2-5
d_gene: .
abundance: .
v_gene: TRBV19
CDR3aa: CASSPQGWGRETQYF
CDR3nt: TGTGCCAGTAGTCCTCAGGGATGGGGAAGAGAGACCCAGTACTTC

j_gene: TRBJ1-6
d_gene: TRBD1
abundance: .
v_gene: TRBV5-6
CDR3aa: CASSLEGGGNSPLHF
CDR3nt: TGTGCCAGCAGCTTGGAAGGGGGCGGCAATTCACCCCTCCACTTT

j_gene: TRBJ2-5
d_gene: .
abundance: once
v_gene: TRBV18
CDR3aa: CASSPTGTAQETQYF
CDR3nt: TGTGCCAGCTCACCGACGGGTACCGCCCAAGAGACCCAGTACTTC

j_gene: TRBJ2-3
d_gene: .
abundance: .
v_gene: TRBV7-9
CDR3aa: CASSYPVRTGTDTQYF
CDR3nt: TGTGCCAGCAGCTACCCGGTCCGTACGGGGACAGATACGCAGTATTTT

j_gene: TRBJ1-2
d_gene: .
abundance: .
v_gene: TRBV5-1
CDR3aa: CASSLGVMDYGYTF
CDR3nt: TGCGCCAGCAGCCTAGGGGTTATGGACTATGGCTACACCTTC

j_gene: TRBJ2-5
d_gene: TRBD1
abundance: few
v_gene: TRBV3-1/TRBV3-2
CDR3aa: CASSHEGALGKTQYF
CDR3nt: TGTGCCAGCAGCCATGAGGGGGCGCTTGGAAAGACCCAGTACTTC

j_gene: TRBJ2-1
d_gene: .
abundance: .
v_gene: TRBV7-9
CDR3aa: CATLKTGMNEQFF
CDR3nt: TGTGCCACCCTAAAGACAGGAATGAATGAGCAGTTCTTC

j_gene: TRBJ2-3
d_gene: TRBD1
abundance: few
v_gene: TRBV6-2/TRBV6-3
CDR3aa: CASSYRDRGTDTQYF
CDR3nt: TGTGCCAGCAGTTACCGGGACAGGGGCACAGATACGCAGTATTTT

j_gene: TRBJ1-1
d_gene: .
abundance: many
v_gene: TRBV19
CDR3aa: CASSMQGLANTEAFF
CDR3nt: TGTGCCAGTAGTATGCAGGGATTGGCGAACACTGAAGCTTTCTTT

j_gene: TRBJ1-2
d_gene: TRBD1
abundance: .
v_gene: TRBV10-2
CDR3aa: CASGGQGDYGYTF
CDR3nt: TGCGCCAGCGGGGGACAGGGGGACTATGGCTACACCTTC

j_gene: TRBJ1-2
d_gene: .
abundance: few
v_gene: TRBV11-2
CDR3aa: CASSSGPPGVWRTF
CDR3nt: TGTGCCAGCAGCTCAGGACCGCCCGGGGTGTGGCGCACCTTC

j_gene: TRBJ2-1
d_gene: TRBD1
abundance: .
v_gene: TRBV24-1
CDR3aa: CATGTDYYNEQFF
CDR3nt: TGTGCCACTGGGACAGACTACTACAATGAGCAGTTCTTC

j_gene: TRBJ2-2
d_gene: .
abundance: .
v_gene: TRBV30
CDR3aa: CAWIPGVGTGELFF
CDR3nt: TGTGCCTGGATCCCCGGGGTGGGCACCGGGGAGCTGTTTTTT

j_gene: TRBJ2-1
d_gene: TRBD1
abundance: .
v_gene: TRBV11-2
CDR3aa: CASSLVGTGIHNEQFF
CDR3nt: TGTGCCAGCAGCTTAGTCGGGACAGGGATCCACAATGAGCAGTTCTTC

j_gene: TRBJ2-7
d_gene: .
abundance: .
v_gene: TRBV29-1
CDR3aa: CSVAQGVSYEQYF
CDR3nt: TGCAGCGTTGCCCAGGGTGTCTCCTACGAGCAGTACTTC

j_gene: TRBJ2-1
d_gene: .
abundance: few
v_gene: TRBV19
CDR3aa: CASSKTLAREQFF
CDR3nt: TGTGCCAGTAGTAAAACCCTAGCGCGGGAGCAGTTCTTC

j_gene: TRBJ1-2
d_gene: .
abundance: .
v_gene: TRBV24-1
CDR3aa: CATSDFGYGYTF
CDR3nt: TGTGCCACCAGTGATTTCGGTTATGGCTACACCTTC

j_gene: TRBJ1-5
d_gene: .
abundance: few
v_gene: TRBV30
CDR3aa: CAWSGGQVHQPQHF
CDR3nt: TGTGCCTGGAGTGGAGGGCAGGTTCATCAGCCCCAGCATTTT

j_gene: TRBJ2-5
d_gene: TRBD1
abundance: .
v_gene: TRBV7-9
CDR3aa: CASSPPGQGETQYF
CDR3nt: TGTGCCAGCAGCCCTCCGGGACAGGGAGAGACCCAGTACTTC

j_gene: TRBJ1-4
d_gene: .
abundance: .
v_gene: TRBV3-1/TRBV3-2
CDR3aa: CASSRKGGLGEKLFF
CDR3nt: TGTGCCAGCAGTCGTAAGGGAGGGCTGGGGGAAAAACTGTTTTTT

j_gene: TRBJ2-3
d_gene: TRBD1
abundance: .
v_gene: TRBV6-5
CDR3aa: CASSPRQGTDTQYF
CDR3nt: TGTGCCAGCAGTCCCCGACAGGGGACAGATACGCAGTATTTT

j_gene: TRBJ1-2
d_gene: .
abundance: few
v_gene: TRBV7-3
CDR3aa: CASSPAGRNGYTF
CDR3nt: TGTGCCAGCAGCCCCGCAGGGCGGAATGGCTACACCTTC

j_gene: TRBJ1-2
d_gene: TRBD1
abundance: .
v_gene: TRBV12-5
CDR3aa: CASGLVIKDRRLNYGYTF
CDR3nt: TGTGCTAGTGGTTTGGTAATAAAGGACAGGAGGCTTAACTATGGCTACACCTTC

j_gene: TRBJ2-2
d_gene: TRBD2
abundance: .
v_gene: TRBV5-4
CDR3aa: CASSSSGGATNTGELFF
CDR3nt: TGTGCCAGCAGCTCTAGCGGGGGCGCTACGAACACCGGGGAGCTGTTTTTT

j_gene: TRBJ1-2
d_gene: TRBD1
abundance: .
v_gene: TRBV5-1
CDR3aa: CASRHQPGGDYGYTF
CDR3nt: TGCGCCAGCAGACACCAACCAGGGGGCGACTATGGCTACACCTTC

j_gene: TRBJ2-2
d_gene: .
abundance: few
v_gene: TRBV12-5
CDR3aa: CASGLGTANTGELFF
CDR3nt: TGTGCTAGTGGTTTGGGGACAGCGAACACCGGGGAGCTGTTTTTT

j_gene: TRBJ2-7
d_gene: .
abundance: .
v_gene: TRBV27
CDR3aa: CASSRDKYSYEQYF
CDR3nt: TGTGCCAGCAGTAGGGACAAATATTCCTACGAGCAGTACTTC

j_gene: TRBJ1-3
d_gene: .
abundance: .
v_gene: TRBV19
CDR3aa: CASSIGQNGNTIYF
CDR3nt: TGTGCCAGTAGTATCGGACAGAATGGAAACACCATATATTTT

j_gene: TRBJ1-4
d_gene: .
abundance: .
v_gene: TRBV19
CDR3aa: CASRSDEKLFF
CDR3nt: TGTGCCAGTAGGTCTGATGAAAAACTGTTTTTT

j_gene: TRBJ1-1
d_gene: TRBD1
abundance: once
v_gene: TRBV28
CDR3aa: CASSLPDRAETEAFF
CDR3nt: TGTGCCAGCAGCCTACCTGACAGGGCGGAAACTGAAGCTTTCTTT

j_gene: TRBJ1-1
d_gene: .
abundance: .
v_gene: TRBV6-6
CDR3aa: CASREQGPSGAFF
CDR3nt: TGTGCCAGCAGAGAACAGGGTCCTTCAGGAGCTTTCTTT

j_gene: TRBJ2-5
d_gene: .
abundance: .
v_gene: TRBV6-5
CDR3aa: CASSNFGARGETQYF
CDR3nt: TGTGCCAGCAGTAACTTTGGAGCGCGGGGAGAGACCCAGTACTTC

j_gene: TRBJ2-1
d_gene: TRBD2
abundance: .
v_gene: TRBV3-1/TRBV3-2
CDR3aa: CASSLSGVYNEQFF
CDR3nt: TGTGCCAGCAGCCTTAGCGGGGTATACAATGAGCAGTTCTTC